This T cell receptor (beta chain) was captured in a study of T cell responses to AZD1222 COVID-19 vaccine. For the study at large: Researchers grouped second doses given at about 4 or about 12 weeks into one pool. Overall study results and limits: Reportedly, nearly half the spike-specific TCRs target unmutated variant regions.

The table came from immunoSEQ multiplex PCR; TCRdb's copy has only in-frame clones and leaves some out. The sample has 77,000 or so clones; approximately 88% are singletons. Trimming left V 0 bases short and J 1 base short, with 9 bases between. Looked up from germline, CDR1 is MNHEY and CDR2 is SMNVEV (reference sequence). This CDR3 region has 15 residues. Turning to this clone: Its specificity is not known.

The source material was peripheral blood, sampled on day 0 of AZD1222 vaccination. This TCR was sampled from an adult in good health. The rearrangement links TRBV27 to TRBJ1-1; D call uncertain. CDR3: CASSLSPRGNTEAFF. The DNA for the CDR3 is TGTGCCAGCAGTTTATCGCCGCGGGGGAACACTGAAGCTTTCTTT.